This paragraph reports one T cell receptor beta chain. This entry belongs to a study of blood T cell repertoires in COVID-19. Study background: Material from acute and convalescent COVID-19 was sourced from the United States, Italy and Spain. Sample material is recorded as cDNA or gDNA derived from T cells, B-cell-depleted T cells, or PBMCs.

The CDR3 runs 13 residues. V was shortened by 3 bases and J by 4 bases, with 9 bases between the two germline ends. CDR1 SGHTA and CDR2 FQGTGA come from the germline V gene. Per the original methods: Estimation of nucleated cell counts relied on the amplification of reference gene primers. Assay used: immunoSEQ multiplex PCR; TCRdb lists only in-frame clones, some missing. The V and J calls and clone size were taken over from that table, and D and trimming were inferred from the DNA. The sample holds 15,000 to 20,000 clones, roughly 85% seen once. The chain uses TRBV7-3 and TRBJ1-1, with D possibly being TRBD1 (6 bases). The receptor comes from a man aged 80 or over with acute or convalescent COVID-19. Specimen: peripheral blood. The CDR3 DNA reads TGTGCCAGCAGCTTCAACAGGGCCACTGAAGCTTTCTTT. Translation: CASSFNRATEAFF.